The 19 T cell receptor beta chains below come from one sample, sequenced in a study of OX40 agonist ivuxolimab in advanced cancers. The repertoire was sequenced with immunoSEQ multiplex PCR; TCRdb's copy has only in-frame clones and lacks some. The sample shows tens of thousands of clones, 83% of them seen only once. The sample here was CD4+ or CD8+ T cells sorted from blood, taken in a trial of the OX40 agonist ivuxolimab. All receptors derive from an adult with an advanced solid tumor such as melanoma, head and neck, liver or kidney cancer.

The chain couples TRBV6-1 to TRBJ2-5; 12 nucleotides agree with TRBD1. J gave up 5 bases and V 10 bases, and 8 bases lay outside the gene matches. CDR1 and CDR2 from the germline V gene are MNHNS and SASEGT. The CDR3 totals 14 residues. DNA for the CDR3: TGTGCCACCGGGGACAGGGGGCTTGGTGAGACCCAGTACTTC. Translation: CATGDRGLGETQYF.

The chain carries TRBV10-3 and TRBJ1-1; D is possibly TRBD1 (5 bases). The V gene's germline CDR1 is ENHRY and CDR2 SYGVKD. Trimming shortened V by 0 bases and J by 5 bases, and 16 bases separated the two germline ends. The CDR3 has 16 residues. The CDR3 sequence is CAISESQRAGNTEAFF. The DNA for the CDR3 is TGTGCCATCAGTGAGTCGCAGAGGGCAGGGAATACTGAAGCTTTCTTT.

The chain joins TRBV6-1 to TRBJ1-5; 7 positions match TRBD1. CDR3 length: 16 residues. J gave up 0 bases and V 4 bases, and 6 bases lay outside the gene matches. CDR1 is MNHNS, CDR2 SASEGT, per germline. DNA for the CDR3: TGTGCCAGCAGTGGACAGGGCAGTTATAGCAATCAGCCCCAGCATTTT. Protein: CASSGQGSYSNQPQHF.

The genes are TRBV27 and TRBJ2-3; unclear D gene. This CDR3 is built from 13 residues. Germline V gene lookup returns CDR1 MNHEY and CDR2 SMNVEV (reference sequence). V was clipped by 3 bases and J by 6 bases, with 10 bases between them. DNA for the CDR3: TGTGCCAGCAGTTTGAAGAGAACGGATACGCAGTATTTT. This gives the protein CASSLKRTDTQYF.

The CDR3 protein is CASSLEFGAEAFF. In DNA form, the CDR3 reads TGTGCCAGCAGCTTAGAGTTTGGCGCTGAAGCTTTCTTT. The V gene is TRBV11-3, the J gene TRBJ1-1; D is unresolved. The V gene's germline CDR1 is SGHNT and CDR2 YENEEA. The ends were cut back, 0 bases at V and 6 bases at J, with 8 bases in the middle. CDR3 length: 13 amino acids.

The V gene is TRBV7-3, the J gene TRBJ1-4; a possible D gene is TRBD1 (6 bases). The CDR3 covers 13 residues. CDR1 SGHTA and CDR2 FQGTGA come from the germline V gene. V was shortened by 0 bases and J by 12 bases, with 11 bases between the two germline ends. The CDR3 DNA follows: TGTGCCAGCAGCTTAACGGCGACAGGCGAACTGTTTTTT. Translation gives CASSLTATGELFF.

The rearrangement uses TRBV15 and TRBJ2-5; possibly TRBD1 for D (5 bases). Germline V gene sequence: CDR1 LNHNV, CDR2 YYDKDF (reference sequence). Trimming took off 0 bases at V and 1 base at J, with 9 bases between the two ends. CDR3 length: 15 residues. CDR3 nucleotides: TGTGCCACCAGCAGAGATCTCACAGGCCAAGAGACCCAGTACTTC. As protein: CATSRDLTGQETQYF.

V and J are TRBV6-1 and TRBJ2-1, with D unclear. The CDR3 runs 12 residues. Germline V CDR1 and CDR2: MNHNS, SASEGT. The ends were cut back, 1 base at V and 4 bases at J, with 2 bases in the middle. The CDR3 sequence is CASSEDYNEQFF. In DNA, the CDR3 is TGTGCCAGCAGTGAAGATTACAATGAGCAGTTCTTC.

The rearrangement uses TRBV13 and TRBJ2-3; D is uncertain. V lost 5 bases, J lost 4 bases, and 22 bases lay in between. The CDR3 is 17 residues long. Germline CDR1 and CDR2: PRHDT and FYEKMQ (reference sequence). CDR3 nucleotide sequence: TGTGCCAGCAGCCCGACAAGCGACTTAAAGGTGGCAGATACGCAGTATTTT. It is translated as CASSPTSDLKVADTQYF.

J is TRBJ1-1 and V is TRBV6-5, with D unclear. This CDR3 has 14 amino acids. Germline V CDR1 and CDR2: MNHEY, SVGAGI. V was pared by 0 bases and J by 1 base, with 6 bases between. The CDR3 DNA sequence: TGTGCCAGCAGTTACTCCGCCGGGAACACTGAAGCTTTCTTT. Translating it yields CASSYSAGNTEAFF.

The chain joins TRBV6-1 to TRBJ1-2, with a tentative D call TRBD1 (6 bases). Germline loops: CDR1 MNHNS, CDR2 SASEGT. The length of the CDR3 is 14 residues. Between the trimmed V and J ends, which lost 6 bases and 2 bases, there was a span of 13 bases. The CDR3 loop reads CASRGAGANYGYTF. The CDR3, as DNA: TGTGCCAGCAGGGGGGCGGGGGCCAACTATGGCTACACCTTC.

V is TRBV19 and J is TRBJ2-2, with no clear D. V was pared by 3 bases and J by 1 base, with 12 bases between. Germline loops: CDR1 LNHDA, CDR2 SQIVND (reference sequence). This CDR3 is built from 16 residues. The CDR3 sequence is CASSMLGSMNTGELFF. For the CDR3, the DNA is TGTGCCAGTAGTATGCTCGGGTCTATGAACACCGGGGAGCTGTTTTTT.

The chain is built from TRBV30 and TRBJ1-5, with TRBD1 as a possible D gene (5 bases). V was shortened by 4 bases and J by 6 bases, with 13 bases between the two germline ends. The germline gives CDR1 GTSNPN, CDR2 SVGIG (reference sequence). The CDR3 runs to 13 residues. CDR3 coding DNA: TGTGCCTGGAAGGCCCCAGGGCCTCAGCCCCAGCATTTT. Its protein product is CAWKAPGPQPQHF.

The CDR3 is CASRGVGGASYNEQFF. CDR3 sequence (DNA): TGTGCCAGCAGGGGAGTGGGGGGCGCCTCCTACAATGAGCAGTTCTTC. V gene TRBV2 combines with J gene TRBJ2-1; D is possibly TRBD1 or TRBD2 (6 bases each). Germline values: CDR1 SNHLY, CDR2 FYNNEI. CDR3 size: 16 residues. V was shortened by 6 bases and J by 0 bases, with 15 bases between the two germline ends.

The J gene is TRBJ2-1, the V gene TRBV29-1; 7 nucleotides agree with TRBD2. The CDR3 totals 16 residues. The V segment lost 6 bases and the J segment 5 bases; nucleotides outside the gene matches: 16. CDR1 is SQVTM, CDR2 ANQGSEA, per germline. The CDR3 spells CSVIGGIAGTNNEQFF. In nucleotides, the CDR3 is TGCAGCGTCATTGGCGGGATAGCGGGTACGAACAATGAGCAGTTCTTC.

The chain links TRBV5-1 to TRBJ2-5; perhaps D is TRBD1 or TRBD2 (5 bases each). Germline V gives CDR1 SGHRS, CDR2 YFSETQ. V was trimmed by 1 base and J by 0 bases, leaving 10 bases between them. This CDR3 region has 15 residues. The CDR3, as DNA: TGCGCCAGCAGCTTGTGGGGGTCGTACCAAGAGACCCAGTACTTC. Translation: CASSLWGSYQETQYF.

This clone was picked up a small number of times. V usage is TRBV9 and J usage is TRBJ2-2, with 7 bases that match TRBD2. The CDR3 extends over 17 amino acids. Germline CDR1 reads SGDLS; CDR2 reads YYNGEE. The V and J ends lost 4 bases and 0 bases, in that order; junction bases with no gene match: 9. DNA of the CDR3: TGTGCCAGCAGCTCCCGTGAAAGCGGGGCGAACACCGGGGAGCTGTTTTTT. Its translation is CASSSRESGANTGELFF. The complete variable domain, with remaining parts taken from reference TRBV9 and TRBJ2-2, reads DSGVTQTPKHLITATGQRVTLRCSPRSGDLSVYWYQQSLDQGLQFLIQYYNGEERAKGNILERFSAQQFPDLHSELNLSSLELGDSALYFCASSSRESGANTGELFFGEGSRLTVL.

The chain uses TRBV6-1 and TRBJ1-4, with D tentatively TRBD1 (5 bases). This CDR3 spans 15 amino acids. Germline V lookup: CDR1 MNHNS, CDR2 SASEGT. The V gene lost 5 bases and the J gene lost 8 bases, with 18 bases spanning the gap. This CDR3 is CASSPGGAGQEKLFF. CDR3 bases: TGTGCCAGCAGTCCTGGTGGGGCCGGGCAGGAAAAACTGTTTTTT.

The chain couples TRBV19 to TRBJ1-4; D unclear. The CDR3 covers 14 residues. Germline lookup yields CDR1 LNHDA and CDR2 SQIVND (reference sequence). V lost 3 bases and J lost 1, with 6 bases in between. The CDR3 coding sequence is TGTGCCAGTAGTATGGTCGGAACTAATGAAAAACTGTTTTTT. It translates to CASSMVGTNEKLFF.